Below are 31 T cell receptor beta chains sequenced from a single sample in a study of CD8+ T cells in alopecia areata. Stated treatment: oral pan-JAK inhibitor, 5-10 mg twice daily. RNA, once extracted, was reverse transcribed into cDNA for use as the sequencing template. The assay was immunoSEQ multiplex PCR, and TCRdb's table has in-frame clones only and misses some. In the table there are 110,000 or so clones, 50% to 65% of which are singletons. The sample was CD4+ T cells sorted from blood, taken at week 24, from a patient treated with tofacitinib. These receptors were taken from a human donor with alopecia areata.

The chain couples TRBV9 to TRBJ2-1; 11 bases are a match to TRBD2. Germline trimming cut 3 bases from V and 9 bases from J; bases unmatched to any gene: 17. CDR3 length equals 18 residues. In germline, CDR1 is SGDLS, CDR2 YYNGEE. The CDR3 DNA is TGTGCCAGCAGCGAACGACCTTTAGCGGGGGGGCCTCATACTGAGCAGTTCTTC. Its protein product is CASSERPLAGGPHTEQFF.

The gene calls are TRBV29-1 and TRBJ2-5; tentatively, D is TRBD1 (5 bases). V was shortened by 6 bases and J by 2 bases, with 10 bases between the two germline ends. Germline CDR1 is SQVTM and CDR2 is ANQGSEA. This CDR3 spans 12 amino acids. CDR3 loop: CSVNRQQETQYF. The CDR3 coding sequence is TGCAGCGTAAATAGACAGCAAGAGACCCAGTACTTC. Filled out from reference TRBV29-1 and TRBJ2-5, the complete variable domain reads SAVISQKPSRDICQRGTSLTIQCQVDSQVTMMFWYRQQPGQSLTLIATANQGSEATYESGFVIDKFPISRPNLTFSTLTVSNMSPEDSSIYLCSVNRQQETQYFGPGTRLLVL.

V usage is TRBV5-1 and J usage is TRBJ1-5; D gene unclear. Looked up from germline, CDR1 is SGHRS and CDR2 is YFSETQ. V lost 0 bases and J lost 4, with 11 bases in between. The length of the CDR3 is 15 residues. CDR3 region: CASSLDGLVNQPQHF. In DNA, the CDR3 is TGCGCCAGCAGCTTGGATGGTCTGGTGAATCAGCCCCAGCATTTT.

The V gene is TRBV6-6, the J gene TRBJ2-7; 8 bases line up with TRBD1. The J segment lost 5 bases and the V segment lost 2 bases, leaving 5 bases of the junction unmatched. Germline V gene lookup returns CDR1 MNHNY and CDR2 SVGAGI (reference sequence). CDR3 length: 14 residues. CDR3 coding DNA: TGTGCCAGCAGTTACCCAGGGACAGGTGACGAGCAGTACTTC. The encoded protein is CASSYPGTGDEQYF.

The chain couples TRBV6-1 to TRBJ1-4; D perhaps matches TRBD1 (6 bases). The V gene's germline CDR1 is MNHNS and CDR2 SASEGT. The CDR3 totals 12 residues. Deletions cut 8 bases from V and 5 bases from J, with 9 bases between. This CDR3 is CASGQMNEKLFF. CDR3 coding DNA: TGTGCCAGCGGACAGATGAATGAAAAACTGTTTTTT.

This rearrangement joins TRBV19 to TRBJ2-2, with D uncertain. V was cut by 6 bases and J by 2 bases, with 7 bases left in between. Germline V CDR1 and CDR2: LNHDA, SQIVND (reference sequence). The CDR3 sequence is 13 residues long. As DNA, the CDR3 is TGTGCCAGTAGGCCCCATAACACCGGGGAGCTGTTTTTT. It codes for CASRPHNTGELFF.

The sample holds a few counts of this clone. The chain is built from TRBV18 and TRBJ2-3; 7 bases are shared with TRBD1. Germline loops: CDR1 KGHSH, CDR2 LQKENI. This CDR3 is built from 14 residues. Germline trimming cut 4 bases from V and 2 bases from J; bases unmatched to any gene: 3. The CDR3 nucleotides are TGTGCCAGCTCACGGGACAGAAACACAGATACGCAGTATTTT. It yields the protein CASSRDRNTDTQYF.

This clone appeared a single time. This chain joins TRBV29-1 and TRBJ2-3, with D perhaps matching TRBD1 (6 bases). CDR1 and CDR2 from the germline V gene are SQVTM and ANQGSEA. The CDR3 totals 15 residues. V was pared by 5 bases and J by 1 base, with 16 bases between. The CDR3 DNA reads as TGCAGCGTTACCGACAGGCCTGGGGGCACAGATACGCAGTATTTT. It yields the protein CSVTDRPGGTDTQYF.

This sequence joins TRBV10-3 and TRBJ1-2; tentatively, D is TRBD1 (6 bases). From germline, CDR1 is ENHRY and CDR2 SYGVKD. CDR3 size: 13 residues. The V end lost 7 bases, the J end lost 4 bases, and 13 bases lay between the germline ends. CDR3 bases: TGTGCCATCACGGCAGCACAGGGCTATGGCTACACCTTC. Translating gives CAITAAQGYGYTF.

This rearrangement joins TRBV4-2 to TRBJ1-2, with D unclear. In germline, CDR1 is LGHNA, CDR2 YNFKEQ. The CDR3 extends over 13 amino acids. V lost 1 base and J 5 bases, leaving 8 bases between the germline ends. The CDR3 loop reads CASSQAGPYGYTF. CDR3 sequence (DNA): TGTGCCAGCAGCCAAGCGGGCCCATATGGCTACACCTTC.

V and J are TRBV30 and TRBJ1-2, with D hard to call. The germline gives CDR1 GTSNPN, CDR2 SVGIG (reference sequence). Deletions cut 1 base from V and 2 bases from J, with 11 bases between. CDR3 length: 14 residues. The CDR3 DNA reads TGTGCCTGGAGTGCTAGCAGTTCAAACTATGGCTACACCTTC. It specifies CAWSASSSNYGYTF.

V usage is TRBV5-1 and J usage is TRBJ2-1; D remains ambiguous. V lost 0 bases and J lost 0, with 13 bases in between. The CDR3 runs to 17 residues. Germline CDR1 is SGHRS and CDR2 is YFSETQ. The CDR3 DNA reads TGCGCCAGCAGCTTGGATATTGGCAGGTACTCCTACAATGAGCAGTTCTTC. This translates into CASSLDIGRYSYNEQFF.

This chain's CDR3 is CASSPGQGRNYGYTF. The CDR3, as DNA: TGTGCCAGCTCACCGGGACAGGGCAGAAACTATGGCTACACCTTC. The chain is built from TRBV18 and TRBJ1-2; 9 bases are shared with TRBD1. The CDR3 is made up of 15 amino acids. V gave up 3 bases and J gave up 2 bases; unmatched junction bases: 4. CDR1 KGHSH and CDR2 LQKENI come from the germline V gene.

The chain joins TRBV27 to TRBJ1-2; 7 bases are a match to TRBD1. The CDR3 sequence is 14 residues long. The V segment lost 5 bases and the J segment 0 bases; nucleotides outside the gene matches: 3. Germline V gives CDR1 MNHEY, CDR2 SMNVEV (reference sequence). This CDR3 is CASSTGDPNYGYTF. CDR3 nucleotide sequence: TGTGCCAGCAGTACAGGGGACCCTAACTATGGCTACACCTTC.

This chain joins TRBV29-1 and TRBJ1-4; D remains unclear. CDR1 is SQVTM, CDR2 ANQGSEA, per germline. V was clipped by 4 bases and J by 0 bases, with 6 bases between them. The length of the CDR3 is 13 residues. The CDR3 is CSVGAATNEKLFF. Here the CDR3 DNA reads TGCAGCGTTGGCGCAGCAACTAATGAAAAACTGTTTTTT.

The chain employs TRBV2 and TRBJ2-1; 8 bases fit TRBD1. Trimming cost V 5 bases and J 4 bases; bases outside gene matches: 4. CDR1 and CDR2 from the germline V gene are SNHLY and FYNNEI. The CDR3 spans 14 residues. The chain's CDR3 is CASSRGQGYNEQFF. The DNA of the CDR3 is TGTGCCAGCAGTAGAGGACAGGGATACAATGAGCAGTTCTTC.

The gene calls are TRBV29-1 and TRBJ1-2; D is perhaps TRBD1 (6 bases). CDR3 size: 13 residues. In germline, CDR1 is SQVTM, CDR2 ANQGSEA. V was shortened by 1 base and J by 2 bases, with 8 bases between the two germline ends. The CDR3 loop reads CSVEGGGNYGYTF. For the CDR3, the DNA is TGCAGCGTTGAAGGAGGGGGAAACTATGGCTACACCTTC.

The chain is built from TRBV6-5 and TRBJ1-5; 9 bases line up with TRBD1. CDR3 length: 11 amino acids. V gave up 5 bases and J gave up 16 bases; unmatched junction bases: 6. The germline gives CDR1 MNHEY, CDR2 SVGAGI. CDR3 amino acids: CASSQDRGVHF. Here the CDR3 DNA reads TGTGCCAGCAGTCAGGACAGGGGAGTACATTTT.

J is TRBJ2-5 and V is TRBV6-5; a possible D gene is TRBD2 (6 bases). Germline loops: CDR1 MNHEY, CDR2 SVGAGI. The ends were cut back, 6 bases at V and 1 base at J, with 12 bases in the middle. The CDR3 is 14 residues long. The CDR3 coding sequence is TGTGCCAGCAGATCCGGGACTGCCCAAGAGACCCAGTACTTC. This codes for CASRSGTAQETQYF.

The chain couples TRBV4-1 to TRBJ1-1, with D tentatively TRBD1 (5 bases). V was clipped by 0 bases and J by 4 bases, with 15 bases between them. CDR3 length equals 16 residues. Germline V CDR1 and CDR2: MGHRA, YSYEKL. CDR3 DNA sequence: TGCGCCAGCAGCCAAGATGCACACGCGGGGGGCACTGAAGCTTTCTTT. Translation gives CASSQDAHAGGTEAFF.

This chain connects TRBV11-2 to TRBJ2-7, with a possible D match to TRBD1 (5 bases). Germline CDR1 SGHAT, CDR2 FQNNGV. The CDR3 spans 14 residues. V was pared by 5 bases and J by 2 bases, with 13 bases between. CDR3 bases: TGTGCCAGCAGCAAGTTCCAGGGCACCTACGAGCAGTACTTC. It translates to CASSKFQGTYEQYF.

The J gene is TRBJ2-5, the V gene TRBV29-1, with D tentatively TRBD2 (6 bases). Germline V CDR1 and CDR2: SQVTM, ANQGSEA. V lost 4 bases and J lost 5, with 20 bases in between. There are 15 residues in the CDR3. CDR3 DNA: TGCAGCGTTGTCCTTTTCGGGGTCGCGGGGGAGACCCAGTACTTC. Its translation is CSVVLFGVAGETQYF.

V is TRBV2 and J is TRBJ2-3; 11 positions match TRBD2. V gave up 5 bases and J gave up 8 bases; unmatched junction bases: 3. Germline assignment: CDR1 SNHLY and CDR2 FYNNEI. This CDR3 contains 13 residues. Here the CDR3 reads CASSPTSGVTQYF. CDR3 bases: TGTGCCAGCAGTCCGACTAGCGGGGTTACGCAGTATTTT.

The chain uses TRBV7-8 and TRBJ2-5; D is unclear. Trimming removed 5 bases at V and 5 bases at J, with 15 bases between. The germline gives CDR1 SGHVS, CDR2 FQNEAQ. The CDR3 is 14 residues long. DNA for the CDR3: TGTGCCAGCAGCCCCAGGCTTGTTGGGGAGACCCAGTACTTC. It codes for CASSPRLVGETQYF.

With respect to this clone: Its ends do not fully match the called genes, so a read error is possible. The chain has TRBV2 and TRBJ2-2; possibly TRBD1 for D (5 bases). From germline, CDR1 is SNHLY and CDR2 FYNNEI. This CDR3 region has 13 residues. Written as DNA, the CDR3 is TGTGCCAGCAGGGAAGGGGCGTACGGGGAGCTGTTTTTT. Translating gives CASREGAYGELFF.

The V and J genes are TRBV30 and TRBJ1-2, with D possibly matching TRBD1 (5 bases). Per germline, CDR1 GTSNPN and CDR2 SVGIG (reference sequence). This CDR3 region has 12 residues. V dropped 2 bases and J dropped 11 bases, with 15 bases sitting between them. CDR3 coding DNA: TGTGCCTGGAGTCTTACGGGGACGAGATACACCTTC. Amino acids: CAWSLTGTRYTF.

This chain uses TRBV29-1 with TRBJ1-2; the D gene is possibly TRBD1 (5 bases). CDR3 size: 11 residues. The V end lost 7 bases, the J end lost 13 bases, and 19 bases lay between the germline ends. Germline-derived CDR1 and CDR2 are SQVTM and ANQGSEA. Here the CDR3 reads CSAGLQGITTF. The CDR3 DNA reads TGCAGCGCTGGTCTCCAGGGTATAACCACCTTC.

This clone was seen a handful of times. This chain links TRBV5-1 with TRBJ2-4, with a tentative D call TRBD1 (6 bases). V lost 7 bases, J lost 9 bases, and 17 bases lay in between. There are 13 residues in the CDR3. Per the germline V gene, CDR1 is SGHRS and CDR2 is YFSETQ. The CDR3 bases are TGCGCCAGCGCCGCAGGGGTTAACGTCATTCAGTACTTC. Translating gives CASAAGVNVIQYF. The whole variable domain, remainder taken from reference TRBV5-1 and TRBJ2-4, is KAGVTQTPRYLIKTRGQQVTLSCSPISGHRSVSWYQQTPGQGLQFLFEYFSETQRNKGNFPGRFSGRQFSNSRSEMNVSTLELGDSALYLCASAAGVNVIQYFGAGTRLSVL.

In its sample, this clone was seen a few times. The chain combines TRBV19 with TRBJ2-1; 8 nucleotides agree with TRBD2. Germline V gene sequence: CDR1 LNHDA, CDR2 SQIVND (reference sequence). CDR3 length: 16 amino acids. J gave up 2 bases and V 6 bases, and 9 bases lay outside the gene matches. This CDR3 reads CASRPGSGEPYNEQFF. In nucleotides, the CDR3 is TGTGCCAGTAGACCAGGTAGCGGGGAGCCCTACAATGAGCAGTTCTTC. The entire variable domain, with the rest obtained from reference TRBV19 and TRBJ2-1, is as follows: DGGITQSPKYLFRKEGQNVTLSCEQNLNHDAMYWYRQDPGQGLRLIYYSQIVNDFQKGDIAEGYSVSREKKESFPLTVTSAQKNPTAFYLCASRPGSGEPYNEQFFGPGTRLTVL.

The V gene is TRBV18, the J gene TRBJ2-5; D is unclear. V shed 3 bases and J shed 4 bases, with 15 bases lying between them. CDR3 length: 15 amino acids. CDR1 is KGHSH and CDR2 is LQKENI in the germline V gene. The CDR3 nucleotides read TGTGCCAGCTCACCGGGAAGCCAGGTTGGAGAGACCCAGTACTTC. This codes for CASSPGSQVGETQYF.

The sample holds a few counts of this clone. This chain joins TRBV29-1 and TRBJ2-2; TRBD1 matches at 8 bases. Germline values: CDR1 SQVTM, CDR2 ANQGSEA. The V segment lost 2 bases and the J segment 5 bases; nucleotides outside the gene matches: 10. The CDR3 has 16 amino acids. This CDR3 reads CSVETVAQGATGELFF. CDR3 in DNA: TGCAGCGTTGAAACGGTTGCGCAGGGGGCAACCGGGGAGCTGTTTTTT.